This T cell receptor (beta chain) appears in the sequencing data of a study of identical twins. TCRdb recomputed calls from the 5' RACE reads with MiXCR, one row per CDR3 protein. The top ten clones hold about 0.27% of a sample with 1.5 million to 2 million distinct CDR3 sequences, more than 30% of them seen once. This clonotype has more than one count but fewer than ten. The antigen is not known. Germline V gene data show CDR1 as DFQATT and CDR2 as SNEGSKA (reference sequence). This CDR3 has 15 amino acids. Broader study findings: While abundant cord blood beta clonotypes carried fewer insertions, memory repertoires showed no such pattern.

The chain couples TRBV20-1 to TRBJ2-4, with TRBD2 as a possible D gene (6 bases). TRBJ2-7 explains the end of the DNA better; the J call may be wrong. The material sequenced was cord blood. The source of this sequence is a newborn girl in good health. The CDR3 nucleotides read TGCAGTGCTAGAGATCGGAGACTAGATATGCTCGAGCAGTACTTC. Residues: CSARDRRLDMLEQYF.